This T cell receptor (beta chain) came from a study of CD8 T cells in ankylosing spondylitis (dated 2017 in TCRdb). Looking at the study overall: To find TCR variants linked to disease, the study profiled T cell receptor beta repertoires in ankylosing spondylitis patients and healthy donors. The full study cohort comprised 25 or so ankylosing spondylitis patients and 110 or so healthy donors. Samples of peripheral blood were taken, and for ankylosing spondylitis patients, synovial fluid was collected as well.

There are a few counts of this clonotype. The target of this receptor is not known. Per-base qualities were not stored, and no clone one base away is much larger. What the research found in general, with its limitations: A CD8+ phenotype was shown by the disease-linked clones, which were found at relatively low frequencies in peripheral blood. Some TCR beta motif variants had previously been reported in synovial fluid and blood of reactive arthritis patients, which suggested common disease-initiation mechanisms. The disease-linked clones were reported to be significantly enriched in matched synovial fluid samples from ankylosing spondylitis patients. A TCR beta motif made up of eight highly homologous amino acid variants appeared to be characteristic of blood from ankylosing spondylitis patients.

V drops 5 bases and J drops 0 bases, leaving 18 bases in between. The CDR3, cysteine through phenylalanine, is 16 amino acids long. Only CDR3 DNA is held: 48 bases, read in frame from base 1. CDR1 DFQATT and CDR2 SNEGSKA were looked up in the germline V gene (reference sequence). Reads for this sample came from an Illumina HiSeq 2500. Quantitative 5'-RACE with molecular barcodes was used to prepare TCR beta libraries. The published analysis was carried out like this. Disease-linked TCR variants were identified with a new computational method built on a probabilistic model of VDJ rearrangement. The public reads were reanalyzed by TCRdb: fastp trimming at Q25, MiXCR alignment, in-frame beta chains only. Rows matching on CDR3 protein sequence are summarized as one entry with the most common DNA and genes. The V and J calls were not made by the authors but by TCRdb's processing. For this sample the table gives under 850,000 distinct CDR3 sequences, of which 19% were detected only once. The ten largest clones represent around 20% of the sample.

The specimen was blood, either unsorted or a sorted T cell fraction (not recorded which). This sequence originates from a male donor with ankylosing spondylitis. The sequence joins TRBV20-1 to TRBJ2-3; TRBD2 might be the D gene, on 5 matching bases. This receptor has the CDR3 CSAPPREGSSTDTQYF. The nucleotide sequence is given as TGCAGTGCTCCCCCCCGAGAGGGTTCAAGCACAGATACGCAGTATTTT.